This T cell receptor beta chain was profiled in a study of blood T cells in healthy people across ages. With regard to this clonotype: What it binds is not known.

Together with a sample-barcoded 5' primer, a J-beta primer mix was included in a second PCR lasting roughly 6 to 12 cycles. Each cDNA molecule received a tag from a template-switch adaptor that had 12 random nucleotides. Each CDR3 protein gets one entry after TCRdb re-called the 5' RACE reads with MiXCR. The table shows about 1,400,000 distinct CDR3 sequences, with approximately 42% occurring only once. Germline assignment: CDR1 GTSNPN and CDR2 SVGIG (reference sequence). Trimming removed 3 bases from V and 9 bases from J; junction bases left unmatched: 11. There are 16 residues in the CDR3. General study points: Naive CD4+ cell counts and diversity both ran higher in long-lived than in aged donors. For the donors, CMV status was unknown and possibly confounded expanded clonotype changes.

This TCR came from a woman between 18 and 29 years old in good health. The gene calls are TRBV30 and TRBJ2-1, with 13 bases aligning to TRBD2. Sequencing used blood. CDR3 DNA: TGTGCCTGGAGACGCTCGGGACTAGCGGGAAAGGGTGAGCAGTTCTTC. This gives the protein CAWRRSGLAGKGEQFF. The full variable domain, its missing parts supplied by reference TRBV30 and TRBJ2-1, is SQTIHQWPATLVQPVGSPLSLECTVEGTSNPNLYWYRQAAGRGLQLLFYSVGIGQISSEVPQNLSASRPQDRQFILSSKKLLLSDSGFYLCAWRRSGLAGKGEQFFGPGTRLTVL.